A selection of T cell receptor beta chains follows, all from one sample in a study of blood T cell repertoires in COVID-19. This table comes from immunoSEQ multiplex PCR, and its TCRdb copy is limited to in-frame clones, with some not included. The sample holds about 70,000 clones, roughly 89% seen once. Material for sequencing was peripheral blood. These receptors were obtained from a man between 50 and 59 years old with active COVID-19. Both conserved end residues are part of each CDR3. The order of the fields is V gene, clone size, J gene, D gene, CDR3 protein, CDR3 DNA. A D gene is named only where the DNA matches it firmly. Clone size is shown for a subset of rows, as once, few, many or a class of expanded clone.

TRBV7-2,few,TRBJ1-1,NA,CASSLVLGGNTEAFF,TGTGCCAGCAGCTTAGTGTTGGGGGGGAACACTGAAGCTTTCTTT
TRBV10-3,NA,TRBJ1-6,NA,CATQGSSSYNSPLHF,TGTGCCACCCAGGGGTCGAGCTCCTATAATTCACCCCTCCACTTT
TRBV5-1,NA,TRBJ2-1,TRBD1,CASSLALGQGFNEQFF,TGCGCCAGCAGCTTGGCCTTGGGACAGGGTTTCAATGAGCAGTTCTTC
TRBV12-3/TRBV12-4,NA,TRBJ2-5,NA,CASTNLYRKTQYF,TGTGCCAGCACCAACCTGTACAGGAAGACCCAGTACTTC
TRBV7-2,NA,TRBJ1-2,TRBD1,CASSFRGQGAQLIYGYTF,TGTGCCAGCAGCTTCAGAGGACAGGGGGCGCAACTTATCTATGGCTACACCTTC
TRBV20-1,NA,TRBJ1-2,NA,CSAPRDYGYTF,TGCAGTGCCCCGAGAGACTATGGCTACACCTTC
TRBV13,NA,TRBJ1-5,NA,CASSLGKGDQPQHF,TGTGCCAGCAGCTTAGGGAAGGGGGATCAGCCCCAGCATTTT
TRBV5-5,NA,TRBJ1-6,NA,CASSLQQLSGSPLHF,TGTGCCAGCAGCTTGCAACAGCTGTCAGGGTCACCCCTCCACTTT
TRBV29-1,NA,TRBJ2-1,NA,CSVFFWGDYNEQFF,TGCAGCGTTTTTTTCTGGGGGGACTACAATGAGCAGTTCTTC
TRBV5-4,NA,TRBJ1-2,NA,CASSLLTGLDGYTF,TGTGCCAGCAGCTTGCTAACAGGGCTGGATGGCTACACCTTC
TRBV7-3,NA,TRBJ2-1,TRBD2,CASSSSSGGYNEQFF,TGTGCCAGCAGCTCTAGTAGCGGGGGGTACAATGAGCAGTTCTTC
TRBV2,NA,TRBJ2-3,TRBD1,CASSETRGDTQYF,TGTGCCAGCAGTGAGACCAGGGGGGATACGCAGTATTTT
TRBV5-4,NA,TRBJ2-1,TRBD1,CASSAPGTGERGEQFF,TGTGCCAGCAGCGCGCCAGGGACAGGGGAAAGAGGTGAGCAGTTCTTC
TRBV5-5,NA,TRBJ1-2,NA,CASSPDTSNYGYTF,TGTGCCAGCAGCCCAGACACCTCTAACTATGGCTACACCTTC
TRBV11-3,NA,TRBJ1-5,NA,CASSPKQGQPQHF,TGTGCCAGCAGCCCAAAACAGGGTCAGCCCCAGCATTTT
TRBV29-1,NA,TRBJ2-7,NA,CSVEIESGIEQYF,TGCAGCGTTGAAATAGAGTCGGGGATCGAGCAGTACTTC
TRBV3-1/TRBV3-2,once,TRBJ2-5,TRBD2,CASSPWTSGDQETQYF,TGTGCCAGCAGCCCCTGGACTAGCGGGGACCAAGAGACCCAGTACTTC
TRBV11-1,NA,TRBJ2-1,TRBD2,CASRRSGGLNNEQFF,TGTGCCAGCAGGCGTAGCGGGGGCCTAAACAATGAGCAGTTCTTC
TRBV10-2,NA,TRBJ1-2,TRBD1,CASSDMPGGRFYGYTF,TGCGCCAGCAGTGATATGCCAGGGGGAAGGTTCTATGGCTACACCTTC
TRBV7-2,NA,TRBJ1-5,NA,CASSLAGAGNQPQHF,TGTGCCAGCAGCTTAGCAGGGGCTGGTAATCAGCCCCAGCATTTT
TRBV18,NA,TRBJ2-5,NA,CASSPEELVETQYF,TGTGCCAGCTCACCCGAGGAGCTGGTCGAGACCCAGTACTTC
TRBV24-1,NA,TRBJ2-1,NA,CAVLAGNEQFF,TGTGCCGTCCTAGCTGGCAATGAGCAGTTCTTC
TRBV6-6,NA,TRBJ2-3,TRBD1,CASSDRGSDTQYF,TGTGCCAGCAGCGACAGGGGGTCAGATACGCAGTATTTT
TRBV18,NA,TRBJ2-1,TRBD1,CASSWDRYNEQFF,TGTGCCAGCTCCTGGGACAGATACAATGAGCAGTTCTTC
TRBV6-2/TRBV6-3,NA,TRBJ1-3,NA,CASSSRELGNTIYF,TGTGCCAGCAGTTCCCGGGAGCTGGGGAACACCATATATTTT
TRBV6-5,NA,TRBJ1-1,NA,CASSYGKGRGTEAFF,TGTGCCAGCAGTTACGGGAAGGGGCGAGGAACTGAAGCTTTCTTT
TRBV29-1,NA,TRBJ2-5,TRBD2,CSVDPSGGQETQYF,TGCAGCGTTGATCCTAGCGGGGGCCAAGAGACCCAGTACTTC
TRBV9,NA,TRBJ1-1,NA,CASSVGSRGGGTEAFF,TGTGCCAGCAGCGTAGGTTCCCGTGGGGGGGGCACTGAAGCTTTCTTT
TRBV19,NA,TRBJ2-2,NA,CASIWTGDWAGELFF,TGTGCCAGTATCTGGACGGGGGATTGGGCCGGGGAGCTGTTTTTT
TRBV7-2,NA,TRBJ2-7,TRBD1,CASSSKPDRVVEQYF,TGTGCCAGCAGCTCGAAACCCGACAGGGTGGTCGAGCAGTACTTC
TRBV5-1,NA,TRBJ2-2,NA,CASNPGEGTGELFF,TGCGCCAGCAACCCAGGGGAGGGGACCGGGGAGCTGTTTTTT
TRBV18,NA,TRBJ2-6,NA,CASSSGSGANVLTF,TGTGCCAGCTCAAGCGGGTCTGGGGCCAACGTCCTGACTTTC
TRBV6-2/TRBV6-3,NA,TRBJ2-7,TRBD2,CASSRGASGFHEQYF,TGTGCCAGCAGTCGAGGGGCTAGCGGGTTCCACGAGCAGTACTTC
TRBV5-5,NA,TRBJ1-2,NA,CASSLGALDYGYTF,TGTGCCAGCAGCTTAGGGGCGCTTGACTATGGCTACACCTTC
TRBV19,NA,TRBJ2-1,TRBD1,CASIGDRSYNEQFF,TGTGCCAGTATAGGGGACAGATCCTACAATGAGCAGTTCTTC
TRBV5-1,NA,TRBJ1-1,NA,CASSLVLQESEAFF,TGCGCCAGCAGCTTGGTCTTACAGGAGTCTGAAGCTTTCTTT
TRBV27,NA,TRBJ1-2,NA,CASSTKTGFGYTF,TGTGCCAGCAGTACGAAAACAGGGTTTGGCTACACCTTC
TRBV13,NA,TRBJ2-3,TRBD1,CASRKQGAEDTQYF,TGTGCCAGCAGAAAACAGGGGGCTGAGGATACGCAGTATTTT
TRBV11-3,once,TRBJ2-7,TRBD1,CASSQNGQGGYEQYF,TGTGCCAGCAGCCAAAACGGACAGGGGGGCTACGAGCAGTACTTC
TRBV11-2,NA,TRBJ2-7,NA,CASSYLLAGPHEQYF,TGTGCCAGCAGCTACCTTTTGGCAGGGCCCCACGAGCAGTACTTC
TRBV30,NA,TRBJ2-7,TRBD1,CAWNAGTGHYEQYF,TGTGCCTGGAACGCCGGGACAGGACACTACGAGCAGTACTTC
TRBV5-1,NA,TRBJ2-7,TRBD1,CASSIFTGGSYEQYF,TGCGCCAGCAGCATATTTACAGGGGGATCCTACGAGCAGTACTTC
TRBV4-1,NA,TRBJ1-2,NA,CASSLAGVGYTF,TGCGCCAGCAGCCTTGCAGGGGTTGGCTACACCTTC
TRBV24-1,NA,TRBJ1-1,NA,CATRQGRGTEAFF,TGTGCCACCAGACAGGGACGGGGCACTGAAGCTTTCTTT